The clone carrying this TCR beta chain was counted only a few times. Its antigen is not known. Trimming left V 8 bases short and J 5 bases short, with 19 bases between. Germline assignment: CDR1 WNHNN and CDR2 SYGVQD (reference sequence). The CDR3 length is 15 residues. The data derive from a study of cytomegalovirus exposure and HLA in healthy donors. Study-wide results and limits: Researchers counted around 170 TCR beta chains as cytomegalovirus-associated.

The primer mix had 60 Vbeta and 13 Jbeta primers. The table came from immunoSEQ multiplex PCR; TCRdb's copy has only in-frame clones and leaves some out. In the table there are some 180,000 clones, roughly 9.5% of which are singletons. The source is a woman aged 30 to 39 in good health and CMV-seropositive. The sequenced sample consisted of PBMCs. The V call is TRBV10-1, the J call TRBJ2-1; TRBD1 is a possible D gene (5 bases). CDR3 loop: CASRAGPSSDNEQFF. The CDR3 DNA sequence: TGCGCCAGCCGGGCAGGGCCCTCGTCCGACAATGAGCAGTTCTTC.